This T cell receptor beta chain came from a study of blood T cell repertoires in COVID-19. Across the study: Samples of COVID-19 (acute and convalescent) were obtained from the United States, Italy and Spain. PBMCs, B-cell-depleted T cells, or T cells provided the cDNA or gDNA that made up the material.

In the study's own analysis: It was from reference gene primer amplification that nucleated cell counts were estimated. Sequencing used immunoSEQ multiplex PCR; TCRdb keeps in-frame clones, though not all of them. V and J calls plus clone size are reproduced from that table; the DNA served to infer D and trimming. The sample comprises 100,000 to 150,000 clones, 85% to 90% of which are singletons, and about 1.5% rests with the top ten. CDR3 length: 15 amino acids. Between the trimmed V and J ends, which lost 1 base and 0 bases, there was a span of 4 bases. Germline lookup yields CDR1 LNHDA and CDR2 SQIVND (reference sequence).

This clonotype originated in a human donor in a cohort sampled during active COVID-19. The rearrangement joins TRBV19 to TRBJ2-6; D is ambiguous. Sequenced sample: peripheral blood. CDR3 bases: TGTGCCAGTAGTATAGCAGACTCTGGGGCCAACGTCCTGACTTTC. It is translated as CASSIADSGANVLTF.